One sample yielded the 24 T cell receptor beta chains listed below, sequenced in a study of identical twins. Using its own MiXCR run on the 5' RACE reads, TCRdb lists one record per CDR3 protein. The data contain about 690,000 distinct CDR3 sequences, around 6% of them singletons. The sample consisted of naive T cells sorted from blood. These receptors came from a man aged 18 to 29 in good health.

This clonotype has a count of ten or more. This chain connects TRBV20-1 to TRBJ2-7; 10 bases are shared with TRBD2. The CDR3 is made up of 13 amino acids. In germline, CDR1 is DFQATT, CDR2 SNEGSKA (reference sequence). V lost 4 bases, J lost 4 bases, and 4 bases stayed unmatched. The DNA for the CDR3 is TGCAGTGCTAAGGCTAGCGGGAGTTACGAGCAGTACTTC. This codes for CSAKASGSYEQYF.

This clonotype has at least ten counts. This chain connects TRBV6-5 to TRBJ2-3; the D is unclear. The CDR3 has 13 amino acids. V lost 7 bases to trimming and J lost 0 bases, with 8 bases between them. Germline V CDR1 and CDR2: MNHEY, SVGAGI. CDR3 amino acids: CASISASTDTQYF. The CDR3 DNA reads as TGTGCCAGCATTTCGGCTAGCACAGATACGCAGTATTTT.

Only a few counts were recorded for this clonotype. The V and J genes are TRBV29-1 and TRBJ1-4; D not resolved. This CDR3 has 15 residues. Germline V gene sequence: CDR1 SQVTM, CDR2 ANQGSEA. Trimming left V 4 bases short and J 0 bases short, with 12 bases between. The CDR3 loop is CSVVVTETTNEKLFF. In nucleotides, the CDR3 is TGCAGCGTTGTAGTGACGGAGACAACTAATGAAAAACTGTTTTTT. The full variable domain, rest sourced from reference TRBV29-1 and TRBJ1-4, is SAVISQKPSRDICQRGTSLTIQCQVDSQVTMMFWYRQQPGQSLTLIATANQGSEATYESGFVIDKFPISRPNLTFSTLTVSNMSPEDSSIYLCSVVVTETTNEKLFFGSGTQLSVL.

V and J are TRBV18 and TRBJ2-6; D is uncertain. CDR3 size: 18 residues. The V and J ends lost 0 bases and 4 bases respectively, with 16 bases between them. Germline assignment: CDR1 KGHSH and CDR2 LQKENI. The CDR3 DNA follows: TGTGCCAGCTCACCACCAGGGTTACGACGGTCCGGGGCCAACGTCCTGACTTTC. It yields the protein CASSPPGLRRSGANVLTF.

At least ten counts were recorded for this clonotype. This chain connects TRBV6-5 to TRBJ2-7, with D possibly TRBD2 on 6 matching bases. The V end lost 0 bases, the J end lost 2 bases, and 8 bases lay between the germline ends. The CDR3 has 14 amino acids. CDR1 is MNHEY, CDR2 SVGAGI, per germline. CDR3 residues: CASSYSPGAYEQYV. In DNA, the CDR3 is TGTGCCAGCAGTTACTCACCGGGAGCCTACGAGCAGTACGTC.

This clonotype was observed at least ten times. The chain has TRBV5-1 and TRBJ2-2; D is possibly TRBD2 (5 bases). Trimming cost V 7 bases and J 6 bases, with 16 bases left between them. This CDR3 has 14 residues. Germline assignment: CDR1 SGHRS and CDR2 YFSETQ. The CDR3 coding sequence is TGCGCCAGCTCGACGGGGTTCGGCCCCGGGGAGCTGTTTTTT. Amino acid sequence: CASSTGFGPGELFF.

Written as DNA, the CDR3 is TGTGCCAGCAGTGCTAGACAGGGGGTTACCTACAATGAGCAGTTCTTC. Translating gives CASSARQGVTYNEQFF. The V and J genes are TRBV5-5 and TRBJ2-1, with TRBD1 matching over 9 bases. V shed 5 bases, J shed 2 bases, and the junction held 8 bases outside the gene matches. The V gene's germline CDR1 is SGHKS and CDR2 YYEKEE (reference sequence). CDR3 size: 16 residues.

This clonotype was picked up many times. The chain recombines TRBV12-3 or TRBV12-4 with TRBJ2-7, with unresolved D. V lost 1 base and J lost 4, with 2 bases in between. CDR3 length: 11 amino acids. CDR3 amino acids: CASSLGYEQYV. CDR3 sequence (DNA): TGTGCCAGCAGTTTAGGGTACGAGCAGTACGTC.

This clonotype was found many times. This chain connects TRBV5-1 to TRBJ2-3; D gene unclear. The CDR3 length is 12 residues. The germline V and J ends were trimmed by 7 bases and 6 bases, with 12 bases remaining between them. Germline values: CDR1 SGHRS, CDR2 YFSETQ. The CDR3 region has the DNA TGCGCCAGCGGGGTGGGCCCCGATACGCAGTATTTT. This encodes CASGVGPDTQYF.

V usage is TRBV6-1 and J usage is TRBJ2-3; the match to TRBD1 covers 7 bases. This CDR3 contains 14 residues. Germline V gene lookup returns CDR1 MNHNS and CDR2 SASEGT. J lost 2 bases, V lost 6 bases, and 5 bases had no gene match. In nucleotides, the CDR3 is TGTGCCAGCAGATCGGGACAGAACACAGATACGCAGTATTTT. Its translation: CASRSGQNTDTQYF.

This clonotype was observed many times. DNA of the CDR3: TGCGCCAGCAGCCGGACAGTTGGACAGTCCTACGAGCAGTACGTC. Its protein product is CASSRTVGQSYEQYV. The rearrangement links TRBV4-1 to TRBJ2-7; TRBD1 might be the D (6 bases). Germline CDR1 is MGHRA and CDR2 is YSYEKL. CDR3 length equals 15 residues. V was pared by 4 bases and J by 1 base, with 14 bases between.

This clonotype has just a few counts. V gene TRBV7-9 combines with J gene TRBJ2-1, with 7 positions matching TRBD2. Germline V CDR1 and CDR2: SEHNR, FQNEAQ (reference sequence). The ends lost 4 bases at V and 5 bases at J; junction bases unmatched: 11. This CDR3 has 16 amino acids. The CDR3 nucleotides read TGTGCCAGCAGCTCTCTAGCGGAGGGCCCCAACAATGAGCAGTTCTTC. It translates to CASSSLAEGPNNEQFF.

This chain's CDR3 is CASSHGDRGYTDTQYF. For the CDR3, the DNA is TGTGCCAGCAGTCACGGAGACAGGGGATACACAGATACGCAGTATTTT. This chain connects TRBV28 to TRBJ2-3, with 8 positions matching TRBD1. Germline V gene lookup returns CDR1 MDHEN and CDR2 SYDVKM. V was clipped by 5 bases and J by 2 bases; unmatched bases: 9. This CDR3 is built from 16 residues.

V and J are TRBV2 and TRBJ2-2; D is possibly TRBD1 (6 bases). CDR1 SNHLY and CDR2 FYNNEI come from the germline V gene. V was clipped by 4 bases and J by 6 bases, with 12 bases between them. The CDR3 is 14 residues long. CDR3 in amino acids: CASSGVQGAGELFF. The CDR3 DNA is TGTGCCAGCAGTGGGGTACAGGGTGCCGGGGAGCTGTTTTTT. Looking up the rest from reference TRBV2 and TRBJ2-2 gives the full variable domain: EPEVTQTPSHQVTQMGQEVILRCVPISNHLYFYWYRQILGQKVEFLVSFYNNEISEKSEIFDDQFSVERPDGSNFTLKIRSTKLEDSAMYFCASSGVQGAGELFFGEGSRLTVL.

This clonotype was seen more than once but under ten times. This chain uses TRBV11-2 with TRBJ2-2, with D perhaps matching TRBD1 or TRBD2 (5 bases each). This CDR3 has 15 amino acids. Germline V gene lookup returns CDR1 SGHAT and CDR2 FQNNGV. Trimming cost V 4 bases and J 5 bases, with 14 bases left between them. DNA for the CDR3: TGTGCCAGCAGCTGGGACCGACAGTTAACCGGGGAGCTGTTTTTT. It yields the protein CASSWDRQLTGELFF. The full variable domain, completed using reference TRBV11-2 and TRBJ2-2, is EAGVAQSPRYKIIEKRQSVAFWCNPISGHATLYWYQQILGQGPKLLIQFQNNGVVDDSQLPKDRFSAERLKGVDSTLKIQPAKLEDSAVYLCASSWDRQLTGELFFGEGSRLTVL.

V and J are TRBV20-1 and TRBJ2-5, with D tentatively TRBD2 (6 bases). V shed 6 bases and J shed 4 bases, with 21 bases lying between them. Germline V gene data show CDR1 as DFQATT and CDR2 as SNEGSKA (reference sequence). This CDR3 has 15 residues. CDR3 nucleotide sequence: TGCAGTGCCATTCCCACGGGGGAGAGCTTAGAGACCCAGTACTTC. Amino acids: CSAIPTGESLETQYF.

At least ten counts were recorded for this clonotype. DNA for the CDR3: TGTGCCAGCAGTTTAGGAACGGGGACAACCGGGGAGCTGTTTTTT. As protein: CASSLGTGTTGELFF. V and J are TRBV12-3 or TRBV12-4 and TRBJ2-2; D possibly corresponds to TRBD1 (6 bases). The V gene lost 1 base and the J gene lost 5 bases, with 11 bases spanning the gap. The CDR3 sequence is 15 residues long.

This rearrangement joins TRBV19 to TRBJ1-1, with 7 bases matching TRBD1. The CDR3 has 15 residues. J was trimmed by 2 bases and V by 5 bases; bases with no gene match: 8. CDR1 is LNHDA, CDR2 SQIVND, per germline (reference sequence). CDR3 in amino acids: CASSDLRGPNTEAFF. As DNA, the CDR3 is TGTGCCAGTAGTGACTTGAGGGGGCCAAACACTGAAGCTTTCTTT. Complete variable domain (other parts from reference TRBV19 and TRBJ1-1): DGGITQSPKYLFRKEGQNVTLSCEQNLNHDAMYWYRQDPGQGLRLIYYSQIVNDFQKGDIAEGYSVSREKKESFPLTVTSAQKNPTAFYLCASSDLRGPNTEAFFGQGTRLTVV.

This chain joins TRBV7-9 and TRBJ2-1, with D perhaps matching TRBD1 or TRBD2 (6 bases each). Deletions cut 11 bases from V and 5 bases from J, with 13 bases between. CDR1 SEHNR and CDR2 FQNEAQ come from the germline V gene (reference sequence). The CDR3 contains 12 residues. CDR3 residues: CARQRGDNEQFF. CDR3 sequence (DNA): TGTGCCCGCCAAAGGGGGGACAATGAGCAGTTCTTC.

This clonotype came up many times. The chain has TRBV29-1 and TRBJ2-7, with a weak D call TRBD2 (6 bases). This CDR3 is 14 amino acids long. Germline values: CDR1 SQVTM, CDR2 ANQGSEA. Trimming removed 6 bases at V and 0 bases at J, with 15 bases between. CDR3 region: CSVSGLHVSYEQYF. Written as DNA, the CDR3 is TGCAGCGTGTCGGGACTCCATGTCTCCTACGAGCAGTACTTC.

This clonotype came up a few times. This chain links TRBV7-8 with TRBJ1-1; a weak D match, TRBD1 (5 bases). V lost 3 bases and J lost 1, with 9 bases in between. Germline V CDR1 and CDR2: SGHVS, FQNEAQ. The CDR3 runs 14 residues. The CDR3 protein is CASSFFGGNTEAFF. CDR3 in DNA: TGTGCCAGCAGCTTTTTTGGGGGGAACACTGAAGCTTTCTTT.

This clonotype has more than one count but fewer than ten. The chain combines TRBV6-1 with TRBJ2-1; D is ambiguous. CDR1 MNHNS and CDR2 SASEGT come from the germline V gene. The V end was cut by 0 bases, the J end by 2 bases, with 8 bases between. This CDR3 comprises 15 residues. As DNA, the CDR3 is TGTGCCAGCAGTGAAGCAAACGGACCCTACAATGAGCAGTTCTTC. Protein sequence: CASSEANGPYNEQFF.

This clonotype was counted at least ten times. The chain carries TRBV20-1 and TRBJ2-1; D could derive from TRBD1 or TRBD2 (6 bases each). Trimming took 5 bases from V and 5 from J, leaving 22 bases between them. The CDR3 runs 16 residues. Germline V gene sequence: CDR1 DFQATT, CDR2 SNEGSKA (reference sequence). CDR3 protein: CSACNDGGQGHNEQFF. The CDR3 nucleotides are TGCAGTGCTTGCAACGACGGGGGACAAGGGCACAATGAGCAGTTCTTC.

The sample holds many counts of this clonotype. The V gene is TRBV12-3 or TRBV12-4, the J gene TRBJ2-1; maybe TRBD2 (6 bases). The V and J ends lost 3 bases and 9 bases respectively, with 9 bases between them. This CDR3 is built from 12 residues. CDR3 in DNA: TGTGCCAGCAGTTTTACTAGCATTGAGCAGTTCTTC. Amino acids: CASSFTSIEQFF.